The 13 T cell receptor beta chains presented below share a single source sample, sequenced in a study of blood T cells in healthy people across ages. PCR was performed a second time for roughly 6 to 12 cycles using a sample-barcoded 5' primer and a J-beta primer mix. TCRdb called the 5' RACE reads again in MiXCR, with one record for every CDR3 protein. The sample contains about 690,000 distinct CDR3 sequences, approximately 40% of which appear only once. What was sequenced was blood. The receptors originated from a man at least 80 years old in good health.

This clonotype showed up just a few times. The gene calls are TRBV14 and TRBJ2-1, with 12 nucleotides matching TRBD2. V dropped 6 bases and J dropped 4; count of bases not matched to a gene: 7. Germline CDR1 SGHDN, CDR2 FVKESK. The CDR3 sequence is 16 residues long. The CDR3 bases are TGTGCCAGCAGGGGAAAAGGACTAGCGGGGTACAATGAGCAGTTCTTC. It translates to CASRGKGLAGYNEQFF.

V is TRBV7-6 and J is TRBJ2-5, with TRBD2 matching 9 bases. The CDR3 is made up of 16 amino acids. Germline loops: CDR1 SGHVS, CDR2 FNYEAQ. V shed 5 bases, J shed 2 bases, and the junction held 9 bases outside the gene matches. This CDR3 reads CASSQGRRGGQETQYF. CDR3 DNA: TGTGCCAGCAGCCAGGGAAGGCGGGGGGGGCAAGAGACCCAGTACTTC.

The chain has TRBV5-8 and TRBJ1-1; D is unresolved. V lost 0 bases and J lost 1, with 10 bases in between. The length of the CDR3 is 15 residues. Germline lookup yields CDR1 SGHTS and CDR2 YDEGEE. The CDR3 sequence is CASSLVRRKNTEAFF. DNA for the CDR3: TGTGCCAGCAGCTTGGTGAGACGGAAGAACACTGAAGCTTTCTTT.

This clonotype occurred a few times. The CDR3 DNA follows: TGCGCCAGCAGCCAGGACAGGGGGCGAACAGATACGCAGTATTTT. Amino acids: CASSQDRGRTDTQYF. This chain links TRBV5-1 with TRBJ2-3, with 11 bases matching TRBD1. The V gene end was trimmed by 4 bases and the J gene end by 3 bases; junction bases not matched to a gene: 4. Germline V gives CDR1 SGHRS, CDR2 YFSETQ. The CDR3 has 15 residues.

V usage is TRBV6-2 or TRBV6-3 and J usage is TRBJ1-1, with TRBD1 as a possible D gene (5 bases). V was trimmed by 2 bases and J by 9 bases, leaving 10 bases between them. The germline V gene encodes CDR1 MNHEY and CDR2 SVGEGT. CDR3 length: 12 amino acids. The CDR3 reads CASSYGWGKAFF. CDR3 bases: TGTGCCAGCAGTTACGGCTGGGGGAAAGCTTTCTTT.

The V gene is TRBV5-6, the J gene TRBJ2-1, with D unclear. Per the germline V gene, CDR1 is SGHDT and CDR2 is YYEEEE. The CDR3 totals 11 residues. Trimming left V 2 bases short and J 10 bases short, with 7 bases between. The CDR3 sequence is CASSFRHEQFF. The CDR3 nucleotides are TGTGCCAGCAGCTTCAGGCACGAGCAGTTCTTC.

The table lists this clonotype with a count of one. The CDR3 sequence: CASLARGEQYF. DNA for the CDR3: TGTGCCAGCCTTGCCCGAGGGGAGCAGTACTTC. The gene calls are TRBV28 and TRBJ2-5; D is tentatively TRBD1 or TRBD2 (5 bases each). The CDR3 spans 11 residues. V was pared by 8 bases and J by 11 bases, with 15 bases between. The germline V gene has CDR1 MDHEN and CDR2 SYDVKM.

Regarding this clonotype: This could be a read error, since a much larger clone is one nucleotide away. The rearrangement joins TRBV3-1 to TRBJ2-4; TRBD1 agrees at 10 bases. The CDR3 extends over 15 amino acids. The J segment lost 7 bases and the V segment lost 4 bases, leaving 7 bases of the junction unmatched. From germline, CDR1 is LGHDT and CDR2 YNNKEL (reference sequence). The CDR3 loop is CASSPGQGRGNIQYF. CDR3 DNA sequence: TGTGCCAGCAGCCCGGGACAGGGGAGGGGGAACATTCAGTACTTC.

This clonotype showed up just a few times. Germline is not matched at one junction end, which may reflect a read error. CDR3 loop: CASAGTTNEKLFF. As DNA, the CDR3 is TGTGCTAGTGCCGGGACAACGAATGAAAAACTGTTTTTT. The genes are TRBV12-5 and TRBJ1-4, with D maybe TRBD1 (6 bases). Germline loops: CDR1 LGHNT, CDR2 FRNRAP. The CDR3 length is 13 residues.

In nucleotides, the CDR3 is TGTGCCAGCAGTTACCGAGGAGGTCAGCCCCAGCATTTT. Protein sequence: CASSYRGGQPQHF. The chain employs TRBV6-2 or TRBV6-3 and TRBJ1-5, with D hard to call. CDR1 is MNHEY, CDR2 SVGEGT, per germline. Trimming cost V 2 bases and J 6 bases, with 8 bases left between them. This CDR3 region has 13 residues.

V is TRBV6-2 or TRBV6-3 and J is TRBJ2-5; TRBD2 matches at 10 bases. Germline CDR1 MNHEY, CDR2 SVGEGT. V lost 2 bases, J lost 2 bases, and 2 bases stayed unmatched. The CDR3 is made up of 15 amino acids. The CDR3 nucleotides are TGTGCCAGCAGTTACCTACTAGCGGGGCAAGAGACCCAGTACTTC. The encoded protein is CASSYLLAGQETQYF.

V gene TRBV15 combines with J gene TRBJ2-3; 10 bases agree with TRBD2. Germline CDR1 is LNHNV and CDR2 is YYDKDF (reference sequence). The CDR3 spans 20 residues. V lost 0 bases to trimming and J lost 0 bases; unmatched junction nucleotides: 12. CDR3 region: CATSRDLASGSPFSTDTQYF. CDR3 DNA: TGTGCCACCAGCAGAGATTTAGCTAGCGGGAGCCCATTTAGCACAGATACGCAGTATTTT. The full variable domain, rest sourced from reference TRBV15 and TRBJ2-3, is DAMVIQNPRYQVTQFGKPVTLSCSQTLNHNVMYWYQQKSSQAPKLLFHYYDKDFNNEADTPDNFQSRRPNTSFCFLDIRSPGLGDTAMYLCATSRDLASGSPFSTDTQYFGPGTRLTVL.

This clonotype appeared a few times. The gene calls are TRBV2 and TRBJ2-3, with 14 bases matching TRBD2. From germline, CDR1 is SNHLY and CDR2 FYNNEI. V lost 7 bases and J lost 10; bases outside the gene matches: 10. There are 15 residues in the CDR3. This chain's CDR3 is CASISQGLAGDPQYF. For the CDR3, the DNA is TGTGCCAGCATCTCTCAGGGACTAGCGGGGGACCCGCAGTATTTT. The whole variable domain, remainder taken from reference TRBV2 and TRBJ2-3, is EPEVTQTPSHQVTQMGQEVILRCVPISNHLYFYWYRQILGQKVEFLVSFYNNEISEKSEIFDDQFSVERPDGSNFTLKIRSTKLEDSAMYFCASISQGLAGDPQYFGPGTRLTVL.